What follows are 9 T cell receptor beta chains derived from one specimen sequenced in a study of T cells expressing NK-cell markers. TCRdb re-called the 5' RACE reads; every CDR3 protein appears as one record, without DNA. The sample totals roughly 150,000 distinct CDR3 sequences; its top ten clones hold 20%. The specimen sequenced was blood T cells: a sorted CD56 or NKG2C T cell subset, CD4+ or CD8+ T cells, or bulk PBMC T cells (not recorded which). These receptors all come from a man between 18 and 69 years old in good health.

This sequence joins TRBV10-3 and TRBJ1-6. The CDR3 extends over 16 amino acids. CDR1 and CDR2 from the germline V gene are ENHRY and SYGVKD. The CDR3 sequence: CAIRGMGLVDNSPLHF.

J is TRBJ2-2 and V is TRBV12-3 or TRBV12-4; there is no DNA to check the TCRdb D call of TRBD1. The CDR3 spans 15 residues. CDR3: CASSPGEIGTGELFF.

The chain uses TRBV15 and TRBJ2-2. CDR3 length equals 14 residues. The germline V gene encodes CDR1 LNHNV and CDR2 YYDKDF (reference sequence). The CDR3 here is CATSRATRSGELFF.

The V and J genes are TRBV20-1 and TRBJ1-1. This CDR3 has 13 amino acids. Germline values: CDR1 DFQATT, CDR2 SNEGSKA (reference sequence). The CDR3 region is CSASEMRWTEAFF.

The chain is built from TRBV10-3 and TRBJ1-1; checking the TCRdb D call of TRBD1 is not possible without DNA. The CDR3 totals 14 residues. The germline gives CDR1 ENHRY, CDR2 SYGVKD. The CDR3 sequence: CAIGQGVGNTEAFF.

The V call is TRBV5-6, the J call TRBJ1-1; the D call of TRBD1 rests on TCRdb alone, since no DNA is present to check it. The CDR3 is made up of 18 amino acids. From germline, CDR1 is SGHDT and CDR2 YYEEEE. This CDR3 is CASSLEGQVPNGDTEAFF.

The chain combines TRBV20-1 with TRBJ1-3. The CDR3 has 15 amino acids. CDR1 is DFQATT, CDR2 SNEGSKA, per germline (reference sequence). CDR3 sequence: CSARNGGETGNTIYF.

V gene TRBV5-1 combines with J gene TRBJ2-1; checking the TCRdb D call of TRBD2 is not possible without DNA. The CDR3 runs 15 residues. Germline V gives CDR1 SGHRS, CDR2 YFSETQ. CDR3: CASSRTIGRDNEQFF.

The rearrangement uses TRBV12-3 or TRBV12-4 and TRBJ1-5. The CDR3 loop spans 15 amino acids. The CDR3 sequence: CASSFGGWGNQPQHF.